This passage covers 18 T cell receptor beta chains from one sample sequenced in a study of low-dose radiotherapy and immunotherapy resistance in tumors. TRAV and TRBV primers primed cDNA for both TCRalpha and TCRbeta. With a constant-region primer and a V-primer adapter, TCRs were subjected to about 20 PCR cycles of amplification. TCRdb used MiXCR to reprocess the reads, holding one entry per CDR3 protein. The sample has tens of thousands of distinct CDR3 sequences, roughly a sixth seen once. This sample's time point: before trial treatment. The input for sequencing was PBMCs, taken before treatment. Every receptor here comes from a male donor with prostate cancer.

This clonotype came up many times. A much more abundant neighbour one base away suggests this may be a read error. The chain employs TRBV7-3 and TRBJ2-3; no clear D gene. V lost 1 base and J lost 5, with 4 bases in between. The CDR3 has 12 amino acids. Per germline, CDR1 SGHTA and CDR2 FQGTGA. The CDR3 region is CASSLNGDTQYF. In DNA, the CDR3 is TGTGCCAGCAGCTTAAACGGAGATACGCAGTATTTT. The entire variable domain, with the rest obtained from reference TRBV7-3 and TRBJ2-3, is as follows: GAGVSQTPSNKVTEKGKYVELRCDPISGHTALYWYRQSLGQGPEFLIYFQGTGAADDSGLPNDRFFAVRPEGSVSTLKIQRTERGDSAVYLCASSLNGDTQYFGPGTRLTVL.

This clonotype was recorded at least ten times. The chain carries TRBV5-1 and TRBJ1-1; possible D gene TRBD1, 5 bases. V shed 5 bases and J shed 0 bases, with 8 bases lying between them. CDR1 is SGHRS and CDR2 is YFSETQ in the germline V gene. The CDR3 consists of 13 residues. The CDR3: CASRSTVNTEAFF. The CDR3 nucleotides are TGCGCCAGCAGATCGACAGTGAACACTGAAGCTTTCTTT.

There are many counts of this clonotype. In DNA, the CDR3 is TGTGCCAGCAGGGTGACAGGCCGAGGGGGCAATCAGCCCCAGCATTTT. Translated: CASRVTGRGGNQPQHF. The gene calls are TRBV6-1 and TRBJ1-5; TRBD1 might be the D (6 bases). The V end lost 6 bases, the J end lost 2 bases, and 17 bases lay between the germline ends. CDR1 is MNHNS, CDR2 SASEGT, per germline. The length of the CDR3 is 16 residues.

This chain uses TRBV5-4 with TRBJ2-7, with D perhaps TRBD1 or TRBD2 (5 bases each). Germline-derived CDR1 and CDR2 are SGHNT and YYREEE (reference sequence). The CDR3 covers 15 residues. Trimming shortened V by 0 bases and J by 2 bases, and 12 bases separated the two germline ends. Written as DNA, the CDR3 is TGTGCCAGCAGCTTGGAGGGGACCAGGGCCTACGAGCAGTACTTC. It codes for CASSLEGTRAYEQYF.

This clonotype was detected ten times or more. The chain is built from TRBV7-8 and TRBJ2-2; TRBD1 is a possible D gene (6 bases). Trimming removed 5 bases at V and 3 bases at J, with 19 bases between. Germline-derived CDR1 and CDR2 are SGHVS and FQNEAQ. CDR3 length equals 17 residues. CDR3 sequence (DNA): TGTGCCAGCAGCCCACAGGGCGCCGTAACCGACACCGGGGAGCTGTTTTTT. Protein: CASSPQGAVTDTGELFF.

This clonotype was recorded only once. V usage is TRBV2 and J usage is TRBJ2-6, with a weak D call TRBD1 (5 bases). Looked up from germline, CDR1 is SNHLY and CDR2 is FYNNEI. The CDR3 runs to 13 residues. Trimming stripped 8 bases from V and 3 bases from J, with 8 bases between. CDR3 protein: CASGAYGANVLTF. The CDR3 nucleotides read TGTGCCAGCGGGGCCTATGGGGCCAACGTCCTGACTTTC.

The J gene is TRBJ1-2, the V gene TRBV29-1; D is uncertain. The CDR3 extends over 12 amino acids. Looked up from germline, CDR1 is SQVTM and CDR2 is ANQGSEA. V was trimmed by 3 bases and J by 3 bases, leaving 8 bases between them. Here the CDR3 reads CSVDRGYYGYTF. The CDR3 DNA reads as TGCAGCGTTGACAGAGGGTACTATGGCTACACCTTC.

The genes are TRBV13 and TRBJ2-3; D ambiguous. Per germline, CDR1 PRHDT and CDR2 FYEKMQ (reference sequence). Trimming took 5 bases from V and 6 from J, leaving 9 bases between them. CDR3 length equals 12 residues. CDR3 sequence (DNA): TGTGCCAGCAGCCTTTTTGGGGATACGCAGTATTTT. Translated, it gives CASSLFGDTQYF.

Points on this clonotype: Mismatch with germline at one junction end may stem from a read error. The chain employs TRBV12-3 or TRBV12-4 and TRBJ2-1; 12 bases map to TRBD2. The CDR3 totals 15 residues. Here the CDR3 DNA reads TGTGCCAGCAGTCTAGCGGGGGGGCCTTACAATGAGCAGTTCTTC. It encodes CASSLAGGPYNEQFF.

About this clonotype: A much larger clone sits a single nucleotide away, making a read error possible. The CDR3 nucleotides read TGTGCCAGCAGTTTGCTCCCCGGAGAGTTGTGGAGCAATGAGCAGATCTTC. Residues: CASSLLPGELWSNEQIF. This chain connects TRBV28 to TRBJ2-1; D unclear. Germline CDR1 and CDR2: MDHEN and SYDVKM. The CDR3 length is 17 residues. The whole variable domain, remainder taken from reference TRBV28 and TRBJ2-1, is DVKVTQSSRYLVKRTGEKVFLECVQDMDHENMFWYRQDPGLGLRLIYFSYDVKMKEKGDIPEGYSVSREKKERFSLILESASTNQTSMYLCASSLLPGELWSNEQIFGPGTRLTVL.

This clonotype was observed many times. The V gene is TRBV7-3, the J gene TRBJ2-2, with 8 bases lining up with TRBD1. J lost 5 bases, V lost 3 bases, and 5 bases had no gene match. CDR1 and CDR2 from the germline V gene are SGHTA and FQGTGA. The CDR3 has 15 residues. CDR3: CASSFGTGLTGELFF. In nucleotides, the CDR3 is TGTGCCAGCAGCTTCGGGACAGGTTTAACCGGGGAGCTGTTTTTT.

To note about this clonotype: One end of the junction does not line up with germline, which may come from a read error. The chain joins TRBV5-1 to TRBJ2-5; D possibly corresponds to TRBD1 (5 bases). CDR3 size: 12 residues. Looked up from germline, CDR1 is SGHRS and CDR2 is YFSETQ. The CDR3 DNA reads TGCGCCAGCAGCCGCCCCCCCGAACCAGGGCTCTTC. This codes for CASSRPPEPGLF.

This clonotype was seen many times. This chain joins TRBV12-3 or TRBV12-4 and TRBJ2-5; D unresolved. The V and J ends lost 3 bases and 5 bases respectively, with 4 bases between them. CDR3 size: 11 residues. The DNA for the CDR3 is TGTGCCAGCAGTTTCGAGGAGACCCAGTACTTC. Residues: CASSFEETQYF.

The chain has TRBV30 and TRBJ1-1; D remains unclear. Trimming cost V 1 base and J 3 bases, with 6 bases left between them. The CDR3 is 12 residues long. Germline loops: CDR1 GTSNPN, CDR2 SVGIG (reference sequence). CDR3: CAWSDSHTEAFF. The CDR3, as DNA: TGTGCCTGGAGTGATTCACACACTGAAGCTTTCTTT.

This clonotype was seen repeatedly, ten times or more. This CDR3 is CASSLATGEQYF. The CDR3 region has the DNA TGTGCCAGCAGCTTAGCGACGGGCGAGCAGTACTTC. The chain links TRBV7-9 to TRBJ2-7; D is unclear. Germline V CDR1 and CDR2: SEHNR, FQNEAQ (reference sequence). This CDR3 is 12 amino acids long. Trimming shortened V by 0 bases and J by 6 bases, and 6 bases separated the two germline ends.

In its sample, this clonotype was seen a few times. V is TRBV12-3 or TRBV12-4 and J is TRBJ1-2; perhaps TRBD1 as D (6 bases). This CDR3 has 14 amino acids. Trimming took off 5 bases at V and 4 bases at J, with 14 bases between the two ends. The CDR3 reads CASSPNREIYGYTF. In DNA, the CDR3 is TGTGCCAGCAGTCCTAACAGGGAAATCTATGGCTACACCTTC.

This clonotype came up many times. This chain links TRBV12-3 or TRBV12-4 with TRBJ1-5; TRBD1 is a possible D gene (6 bases). The V gene lost 10 bases and the J gene lost 4 bases, with 11 bases spanning the gap. The CDR3 contains 12 residues. The CDR3 DNA sequence: TGTGCCACACAACAGGGAAATCAGCCCCAGCATTTT. Protein: CATQQGNQPQHF.

To note about this clonotype: An end of the junction does not agree with germline; a read error may underlie this. The chain combines TRBV3-1 with TRBJ2-5, with TRBD2 matching 7 bases. The germline CDR1 and CDR2 sequences are LGHDT and YNNKEL (reference sequence). This CDR3 has 15 residues. Here the CDR3 reads CTSTTERGLWETQYF. CDR3 nucleotides: TGTACCAGCACCACAGAGCGGGGTCTGTGGGAGACCCAGTACTTC.